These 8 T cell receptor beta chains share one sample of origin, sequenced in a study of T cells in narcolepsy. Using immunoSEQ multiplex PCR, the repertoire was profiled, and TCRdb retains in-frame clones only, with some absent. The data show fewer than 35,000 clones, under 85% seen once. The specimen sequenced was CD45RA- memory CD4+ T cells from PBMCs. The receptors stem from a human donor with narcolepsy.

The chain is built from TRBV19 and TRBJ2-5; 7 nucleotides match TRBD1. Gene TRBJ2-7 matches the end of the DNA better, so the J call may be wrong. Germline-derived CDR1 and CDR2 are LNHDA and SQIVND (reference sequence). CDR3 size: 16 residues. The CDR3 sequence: CASKVGDRAEPYEQYF. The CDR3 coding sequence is TGTGCCAGTAAGGTCGGCGACAGGGCGGAACCCTACGAGCAGTACTTC.

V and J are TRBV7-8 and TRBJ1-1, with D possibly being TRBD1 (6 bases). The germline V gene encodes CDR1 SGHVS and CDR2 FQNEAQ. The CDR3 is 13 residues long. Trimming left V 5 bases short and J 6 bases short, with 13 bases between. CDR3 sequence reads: CASSPGTPSEAFF. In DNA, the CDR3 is TGTGCCAGCAGCCCCGGGACACCCTCTGAAGCTTTCTTT.

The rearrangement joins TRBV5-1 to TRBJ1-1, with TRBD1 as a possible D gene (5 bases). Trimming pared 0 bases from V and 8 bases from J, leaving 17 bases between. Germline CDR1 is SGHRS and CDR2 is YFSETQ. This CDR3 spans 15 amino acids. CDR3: CASSLESGTRNEAFF. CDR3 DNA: TGCGCCAGCAGCTTGGAGTCCGGGACCCGAAACGAAGCTTTCTTT.

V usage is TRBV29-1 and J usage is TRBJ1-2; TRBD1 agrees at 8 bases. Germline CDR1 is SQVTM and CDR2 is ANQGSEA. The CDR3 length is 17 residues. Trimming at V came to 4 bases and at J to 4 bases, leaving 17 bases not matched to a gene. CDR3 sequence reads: CSVAGAPGTGVTYGYTF. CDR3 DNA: TGCAGCGTTGCGGGGGCGCCCGGGACAGGAGTAACCTATGGCTACACCTTC.

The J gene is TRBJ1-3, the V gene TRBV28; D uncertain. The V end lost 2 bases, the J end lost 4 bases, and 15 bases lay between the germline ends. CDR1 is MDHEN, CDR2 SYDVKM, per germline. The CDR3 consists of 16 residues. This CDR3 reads CASSLEGPSKGNTIYF. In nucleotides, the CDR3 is TGTGCCAGCAGTTTAGAGGGCCCCTCGAAAGGAAACACCATATATTTT.

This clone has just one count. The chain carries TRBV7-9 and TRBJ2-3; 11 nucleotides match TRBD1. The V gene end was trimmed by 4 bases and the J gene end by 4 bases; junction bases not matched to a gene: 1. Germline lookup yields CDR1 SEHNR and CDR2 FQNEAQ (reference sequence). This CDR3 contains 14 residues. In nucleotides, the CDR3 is TGTGCCAGCAGCTCGGGACAGGGGGCAGATACGCAGTATTTT. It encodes CASSSGQGADTQYF.

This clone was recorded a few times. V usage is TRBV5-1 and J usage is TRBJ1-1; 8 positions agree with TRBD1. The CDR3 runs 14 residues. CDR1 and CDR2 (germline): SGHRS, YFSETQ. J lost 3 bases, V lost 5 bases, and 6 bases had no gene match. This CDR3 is CASRRDRGDTEAFF. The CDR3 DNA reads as TGCGCCAGCAGACGCGACAGGGGCGACACTGAAGCTTTCTTT.

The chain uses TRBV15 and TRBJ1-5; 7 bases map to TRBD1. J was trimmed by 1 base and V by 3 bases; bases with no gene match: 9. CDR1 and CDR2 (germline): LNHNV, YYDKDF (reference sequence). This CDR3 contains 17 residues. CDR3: CATSRETGWNSNQPQHF. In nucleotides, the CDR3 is TGTGCCACCAGCAGGGAGACAGGGTGGAACAGCAATCAGCCCCAGCATTTT.